What follows are 9 T cell receptor beta chains derived from one specimen sequenced in a study of OX40 agonist ivuxolimab in advanced cancers. Measured with immunoSEQ multiplex PCR; TCRdb has only the in-frame clones, and not every one. This sample carries about 20,000 clones, 75% to 90% of them seen once, and the ten largest clones take roughly 25%. Sequenced here: CD4+ or CD8+ T cells sorted from blood, sampled in a trial of the OX40 agonist ivuxolimab. All receptors derive from an adult with an advanced solid tumor such as melanoma, head and neck, liver or kidney cancer.

This chain connects TRBV4-1 to TRBJ2-3; D call uncertain. There are 11 residues in the CDR3. In germline, CDR1 is MGHRA, CDR2 YSYEKL. V was trimmed by 0 bases and J by 9 bases, leaving 4 bases between them. The CDR3 protein is CASSQEGTQYF. The CDR3 DNA reads as TGCGCCAGCAGCCAAGAAGGGACGCAGTATTTT.

The chain has TRBV6-6 and TRBJ1-3; a weak D match, TRBD1 (5 bases). V was trimmed by 5 bases and J by 2 bases, leaving 10 bases between them. CDR1 is MNHNY, CDR2 SVGAGI, per germline (reference sequence). The CDR3 loop spans 14 amino acids. CDR3 sequence reads: CASSPGGAGNTIYF. Written as DNA, the CDR3 is TGTGCCAGCAGTCCCGGAGGGGCTGGAAACACCATATATTTT.

The chain is built from TRBV7-8 and TRBJ1-3; no reliable D call. The CDR3 loop spans 13 amino acids. Trimming removed 4 bases from V and 0 bases from J, with 4 bases in between. CDR1 and CDR2 from the germline V gene are SGHVS and FQNEAQ. CDR3 region: CASSSNSGNTIYF. The CDR3 nucleotides are TGTGCCAGCAGCTCAAACTCTGGAAACACCATATATTTT.

This chain links TRBV9 with TRBJ1-1; no clear D. The germline V and J ends were trimmed by 0 bases and 5 bases, with 8 bases remaining between them. Germline V CDR1 and CDR2: SGDLS, YYNGEE. The CDR3 runs 13 residues. Here the CDR3 DNA reads TGTGCCAGCAGCGTAGTCGGGCCGACTGAAGCTTTCTTT. It is translated as CASSVVGPTEAFF.

The chain employs TRBV5-6 and TRBJ2-3; TRBD2 matches 10 bases. V lost 1 base to trimming and J lost 5 bases; unmatched junction nucleotides: 7. This CDR3 region has 16 residues. The germline V gene encodes CDR1 SGHDT and CDR2 YYEEEE. CDR3 amino acids: CASSLIGTSVLDTQYF. The CDR3 bases are TGTGCCAGCAGCTTGATAGGGACTAGCGTTCTAGATACGCAGTATTTT.

The chain has TRBV7-9 and TRBJ2-7; D is possibly TRBD1 or TRBD2 (5 bases each). The CDR3 is 17 amino acids. In germline, CDR1 is SEHNR, CDR2 FQNEAQ (reference sequence). The V end was cut by 8 bases, the J end by 0 bases, with 23 bases between. The CDR3 spells CASAPVRPGTTSYEQYF. As DNA, the CDR3 is TGTGCCAGCGCACCGGTTAGACCAGGGACGACCTCCTACGAGCAGTACTTC. The variable domain in full, completed from reference TRBV7-9 and TRBJ2-7, reads DTGVSQNPRHKITKRGQNVTFRCDPISEHNRLYWYRQTLGQGPEFLTYFQNEAQLEKSRLLSDRFSAERPKGSFSTLEIQRTEQGDSAMYLCASAPVRPGTTSYEQYFGPGTRLTVT.

The chain employs TRBV5-1 and TRBJ2-7, with a possible D match to TRBD1 (6 bases). V was clipped by 1 base and J by 4 bases, with 6 bases between them. Germline V gives CDR1 SGHRS, CDR2 YFSETQ. The CDR3 sequence is 12 residues long. Here the CDR3 reads CASSLTGYEQYF. The CDR3 nucleotides are TGCGCCAGCAGCTTGACAGGGTACGAGCAGTACTTC. Together with reference TRBV5-1 and TRBJ2-7, the CDR3 gives the full variable domain: KAGVTQTPRYLIKTRGQQVTLSCSPISGHRSVSWYQQTPGQGLQFLFEYFSETQRNKGNFPGRFSGRQFSNSRSEMNVSTLELGDSALYLCASSLTGYEQYFGPGTRLTVT.

V usage is TRBV10-3 and J usage is TRBJ1-2; D call uncertain. There are 13 residues in the CDR3. The germline CDR1 and CDR2 sequences are ENHRY and SYGVKD. V dropped 8 bases and J dropped 4 bases, with 14 bases sitting between them. The CDR3 bases are TGTGCCATCTTTGTGGCCGGACGCTATGGCTACACCTTC. Protein sequence: CAIFVAGRYGYTF.

The V call is TRBV6-1, the J call TRBJ2-1; TRBD2 matches at 13 bases. The V gene end was trimmed by 3 bases and the J gene end by 5 bases; junction bases not matched to a gene: 4. Per the germline V gene, CDR1 is MNHNS and CDR2 is SASEGT. The length of the CDR3 is 16 residues. The CDR3 spells CASSDSGTSGNNEQFF. The DNA for the CDR3 is TGTGCCAGCAGTGATAGCGGGACTAGCGGGAACAATGAGCAGTTCTTC.